Listed below are T cell receptor beta chains from one sample, sequenced in a study of T cells in Graves' hyperthyroidism and ophthalmopathy. Each CDR3 protein gets one entry after TCRdb re-called the multiplex PCR reads with MiXCR. The sample has approximately 710,000 distinct CDR3 sequences, 17% seen once. The specimen sequenced was blood. The origin of the receptors is a middle-aged man with Graves' hyperthyroidism. The CDR3 runs from the conserved cysteine through the conserved F or W. D genes are given only for firm matches. Size is omitted from some rows. Given values are once, few, many or a class for expanded clones.

TGCGCCAGCAGTGAGACTAGCGGGAGGGCGGGAGATACGCAGTATTTT | CASSETSGRAGDTQYF | TRBJ2-3 | few | TRBV10-2 | TRBD2
TGTGCCAGCAGCTCTACGGGGCAGGTAGTCTACGAGCAGTACTTC | CASSSTGQVVYEQYF | TRBJ2-7 | many | TRBV28 | -
TGCAGTGCTAGCATTGGGGGCCAAGAGACCCAGTACTTC | CSASIGGQETQYF | TRBJ2-5 | many | TRBV20-1 | -
TGTGCCTGGAAGAGGGACAGTCTAAATGAAAAACTGTTTTTT | CAWKRDSLNEKLFF | TRBJ1-4 | many | TRBV30 | TRBD1
TGTGCCAGCAAGGGGGGGCCGGGCCCCTACGAGCAGTACTTC | CASKGGPGPYEQYF | TRBJ2-7 | many | TRBV2 | -
TGTGCTAGTGGTTTGAGGGAAGATACGCAGTATTTT | CASGLREDTQYF | TRBJ2-3 | many | TRBV12-5 | -
TGTGCCAGCAGTCCAGACAGTTTAGCTAACTATGGCTACACCTTC | CASSPDSLANYGYTF | TRBJ1-2 | many | TRBV28 | -
TGCAGTGCTAGAGATGGCAGGGTAGCGGTCCCCCCGGATACGCAGTATTTT | CSARDGRVAVPPDTQYF | TRBJ2-3 | few | TRBV20-1 | -
TGTGCCACCAGTGACACGACAGTGAGACAAGGGACCCAGTACTTC | CATSDTTVRQGTQYF | TRBJ2-5 | - | TRBV24-1 | -
TGTGCCAGTAGTCAGGGATTGTGGACTGAAGCTTTCTTT | CASSQGLWTEAFF | TRBJ1-1 | - | TRBV19 | -
TGTGCCAGCAGTTCCGACAGGAAGCAGTTCTTC | CASSSDRKQFF | TRBJ2-1 | few | TRBV6-5 | -
TGTGCCATCAGTGAGAACAGGGGCGGCCGCTCCTACAATGAGCAGTTCTTC | CAISENRGGRSYNEQFF | TRBJ2-1 | few | TRBV10-3 | TRBD1
TGTGCCAGCTCACCACCGAGAGGGGGCTCTGGAAACACCATATATTTT | CASSPPRGGSGNTIYF | TRBJ1-3 | few | TRBV18 | -
TGTGCCTGCGCAACGGGACGGAGCTATGGCTACACCTTC | CACATGRSYGYTF | TRBJ1-2 | many | TRBV30 | -
TGTGCCAGCAGTTTCGGGCTACAGAACACTGAAGCTTTCTTT | CASSFGLQNTEAFF | TRBJ1-1 | - | TRBV12-3/TRBV12-4 | -
TGTGCCATCAGAAGGGGGGGTCTAGACACCGGGGAGCTGTTTTTT | CAIRRGGLDTGELFF | TRBJ2-2 | - | TRBV10-3 | -
TGTGCCAGCACTGAACAGGGGGCTTCTGGAAACACCATATATTTT | CASTEQGASGNTIYF | TRBJ1-3 | few | TRBV6-1 | TRBD1
TGCGCCAGCAGCAGGTCCTCTCCACAAGAGACCCAGTACTTC | CASSRSSPQETQYF | TRBJ2-5 | - | TRBV10-2 | -
TGCAGCGGGAGGAGTGGGAACTCCTACGAGCAGTACTTC | CSGRSGNSYEQYF | TRBJ2-7 | many | TRBV29-1 | -
TGTGCCAGCAGCTTAGCTAGACAAGAGACCCAGTACTTC | CASSLARQETQYF | TRBJ2-5 | many | TRBV7-2 | -
TGTGCCAGTACCCAAGGGGGGGACAGGCAATGGACAAGGCATTTT | CASTQGGDRQWTRHF | TRBJ1-5 | - | TRBV19 | TRBD1
TGTGCCAGCAGTCGGGACACCGAGACCCAGTACTTC | CASSRDTETQYF | TRBJ2-5 | many | TRBV7-2 | -
TGTGCCAGCAGTAACACAGGGCTGGGAAGAGATACGCAGTATTTT | CASSNTGLGRDTQYF | TRBJ2-3 | - | TRBV6-5 | -
TGTGCCAGCAGCCAAGACCCGAGCGGGAGTTACCACGAGCAGTACTTC | CASSQDPSGSYHEQYF | TRBJ2-7 | many | TRBV14 | TRBD2
TGTGCCAGCACCGACAGGGGGAATGGCTACACCTTC | CASTDRGNGYTF | TRBJ1-2 | - | TRBV28 | TRBD1
TGTGCCAGCTCACCTTTAGCGGCCCTCTCCTACGAGCAGTACTTC | CASSPLAALSYEQYF | TRBJ2-7 | few | TRBV18 | -
TGTGCCAGCATCGAGCAACAGGGGGGCAATCAGCCCCAGCATTTT | CASIEQQGGNQPQHF | TRBJ1-5 | many | TRBV28 | TRBD1
TGTGCCAGCAGCTTAGGGTGGATCGGTCCTGACTATGGCTACACCTTC | CASSLGWIGPDYGYTF | TRBJ1-2 | many | TRBV11-2 | -
TGTGCCAGCAGTTTATTCCCGGGCGAGCAGTACTTC | CASSLFPGEQYF | TRBJ2-7 | many | TRBV28 | -
TGTGCCACCAGTGATTTCGGGGACTACAATGAGCAGTTCTTC | CATSDFGDYNEQFF | TRBJ2-1 | many | TRBV24-1 | -
TGTGCCAGCAGTCACTTACCCTTCACCGGAGGGGGGACAGTACTAGACTACGAGCAGTACTTC | CASSHLPFTGGGTVLDYEQYF | TRBJ2-7 | many | TRBV12-3/TRBV12-4 | -
TGCGCCAGCAGCCATGGACCCTCCGAGCAGTACTTC | CASSHGPSEQYF | TRBJ2-7 | - | TRBV5-1 | -
TGTGCCAGCAGTTTTCGGATAGCGGGAGGGGTCTACAATGAGCAGTTCTTC | CASSFRIAGGVYNEQFF | TRBJ2-1 | - | TRBV12-3/TRBV12-4 | TRBD2
TGTGCCAGCAGCACGACAGGGCTCAACGGTTGGGCCAATAATGAAAAACTGTTTTTT | CASSTTGLNGWANNEKLFF | TRBJ1-4 | - | TRBV7-9 | TRBD1
TGTGCCAGCAGTCCCAACTACTCTGGAAACACCATATATTTT | CASSPNYSGNTIYF | TRBJ1-3 | many | TRBV2 | -
TGTGCCTGGAGTCCAGGGTCAGAGACCCAGTACTTC | CAWSPGSETQYF | TRBJ2-5 | few | TRBV30 | -
TGTGCCAGCTCACCAAGACAGGTTGACAATCAGCCCCAGCATTTT | CASSPRQVDNQPQHF | TRBJ1-5 | many | TRBV18 | -
TGTGCCAGCAGTTTCGTGACAGGGACGTACAATGAGCAGTTCTTC | CASSFVTGTYNEQFF | TRBJ2-1 | few | TRBV28 | TRBD1
TGCAGTGCTGGAGAGGGGACTAGCAACGAGCAGTACTTC | CSAGEGTSNEQYF | TRBJ2-7 | few | TRBV20-1 | TRBD2
TGTGCCAGCAGTGCTCGAGGGGGAAGACAGGGGGAGAACTATGGCTACACCTTC | CASSARGGRQGENYGYTF | TRBJ1-2 | many | TRBV2 | TRBD1
TGTGCCAGCAGTTCCCCCTCGGCTTATAACTATGGCTACACCTTC | CASSSPSAYNYGYTF | TRBJ1-2 | few | TRBV28 | -
TGTGCTCCCGGGGGGGGGAACGAGCAGTACTTC | CAPGGGNEQYF | TRBJ2-7 | few | TRBV5-8 | TRBD2